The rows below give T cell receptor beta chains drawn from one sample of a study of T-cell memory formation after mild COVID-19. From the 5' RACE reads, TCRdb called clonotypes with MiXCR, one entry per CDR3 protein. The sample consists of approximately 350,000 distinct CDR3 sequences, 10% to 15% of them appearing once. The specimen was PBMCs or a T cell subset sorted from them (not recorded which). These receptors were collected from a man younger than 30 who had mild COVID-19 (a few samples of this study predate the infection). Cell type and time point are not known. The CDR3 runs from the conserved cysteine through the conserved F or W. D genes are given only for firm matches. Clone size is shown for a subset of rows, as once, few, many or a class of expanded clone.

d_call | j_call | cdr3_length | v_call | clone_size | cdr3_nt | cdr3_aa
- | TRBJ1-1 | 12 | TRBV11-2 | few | TGTGCCAGCAGCTTCTCTGGGGCTGAAGCTTTCTTT | CASSFSGAEAFF
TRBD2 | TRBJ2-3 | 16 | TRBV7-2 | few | TGTGCCAGCAGCGTAGGACTAGAGCCTCGCACAGATACGCAGTATTTT | CASSVGLEPRTDTQYF
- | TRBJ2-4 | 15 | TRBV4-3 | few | TGCGCCAGCAGCCAAGACTTTGGGGTTGGACGCATTCAGTACTTC | CASSQDFGVGRIQYF
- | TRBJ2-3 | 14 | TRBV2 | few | TGTGCCAGCAAGATCGGGGGAACCACAGATACGCAGTATTTT | CASKIGGTTDTQYF
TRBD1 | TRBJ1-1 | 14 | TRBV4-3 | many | TGCGCCAGCAGCCAAGAGGGGCAGGGGGCCGGAGCTTTCTTT | CASSQEGQGAGAFF
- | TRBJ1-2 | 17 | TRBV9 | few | TGTGCCAGCAGCCCTAGACCGAAGCTAACAGGGCGCTATGGCTACACCTTC | CASSPRPKLTGRYGYTF
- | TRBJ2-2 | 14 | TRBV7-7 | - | TGTGCCAGCAGCCCCGGACGGGCGGGTGGGGAGCTGTTTTTT | CASSPGRAGGELFF
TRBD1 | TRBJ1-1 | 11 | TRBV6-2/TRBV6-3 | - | TGTGCCAGCAGAAGGACAGGTGAAGCTTTCTTT | CASRRTGEAFF
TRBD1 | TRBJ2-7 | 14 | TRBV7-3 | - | TGTGCCAGCAGCACCGGACAGGGTAGCCACGAGCAGTACTTC | CASSTGQGSHEQYF
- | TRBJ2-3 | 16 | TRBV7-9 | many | TGTGCCAGCAGCCCCAGATGGGGACTGAGCACAGATACGCAGTATTTT | CASSPRWGLSTDTQYF
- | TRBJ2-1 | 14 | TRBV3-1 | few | TGTGCCAGCAGCCTCACCGCAGGTAGATATGAGCAGTTCTTC | CASSLTAGRYEQFF
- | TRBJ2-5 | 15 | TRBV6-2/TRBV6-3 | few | TGTGCCAGCAGTTACGGCGGCCCCACCCCGGAGACCCAGTACTTC | CASSYGGPTPETQYF
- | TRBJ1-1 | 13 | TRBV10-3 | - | TGTGCCATCAGTGTAACAGCTTCGAGGGAGGCTTTCTTT | CAISVTASREAFF
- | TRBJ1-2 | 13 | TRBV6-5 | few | TGTGCCAGCGCGGGCCGGGGATGGGATGGCTACACCTTC | CASAGRGWDGYTF
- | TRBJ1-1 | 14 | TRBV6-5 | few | TGTGCCAGCAGTTACCGTCGGGTGGGCGCTGAAGCTTTCTTT | CASSYRRVGAEAFF
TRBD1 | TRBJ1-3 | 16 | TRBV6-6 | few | TGTGCCAGCAGTGACCCAGGGGGTAGCTCTGGAAACACCATATATTTT | CASSDPGGSSGNTIYF
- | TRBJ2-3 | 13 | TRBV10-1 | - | TGCGCCAGCAGTAACAAGCCCACAGATACGCAGTATTTT | CASSNKPTDTQYF
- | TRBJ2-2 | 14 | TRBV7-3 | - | TGTGCCAGCAGCTTACTCGGGACGCCCGGGGAGCTGTTTTTT | CASSLLGTPGELFF
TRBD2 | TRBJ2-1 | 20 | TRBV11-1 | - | TGTGCCAGCAGCTCGCAAGGGGCCGCCTCCGGGACTAGCTCCTACAATGAGCAGTTCTTC | CASSSQGAASGTSSYNEQFF
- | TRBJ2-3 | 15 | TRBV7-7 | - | TGTGCCAGCAGCCAAGCCGGGAGCTTCACAGATACGCAGTATTTT | CASSQAGSFTDTQYF
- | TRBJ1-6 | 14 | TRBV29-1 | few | TGCAGCGTTGCTTTTGATCGGGTAGGGTCACCCCTCCACTTT | CSVAFDRVGSPLHF
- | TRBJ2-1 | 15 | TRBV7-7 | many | TGTGCCAGCAGCTTAGACGGGACTCATCGCAATGAGCAGTTCTTC | CASSLDGTHRNEQFF
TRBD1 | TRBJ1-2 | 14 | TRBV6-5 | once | TGTGCCAGCACAAACCAGGGGGGATATGTGGGCTACACCTTC | CASTNQGGYVGYTF
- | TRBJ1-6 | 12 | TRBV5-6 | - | TGTGCCAGCAGCCGGGACCCTTCACCCCTCCACTTT | CASSRDPSPLHF
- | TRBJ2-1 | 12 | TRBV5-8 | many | TGTGCCAGCAGCTTGGCCGTGCTCCGGAGGTTCTTC | CASSLAVLRRFF
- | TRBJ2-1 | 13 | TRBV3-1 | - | TGTGCCAGCAGCCAAGGGTATTGGAATGAGCAGTTCTTC | CASSQGYWNEQFF
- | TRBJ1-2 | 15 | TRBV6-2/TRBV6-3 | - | TGTGCCAGCAGTCTCGAGGTCCCGCGTTACTATGGCTACACCTTC | CASSLEVPRYYGYTF
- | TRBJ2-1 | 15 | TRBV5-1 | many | TGCGCCAGCAGCTTGGCTGAGGGTGCCTACAATGAGCAGTTCTTC | CASSLAEGAYNEQFF
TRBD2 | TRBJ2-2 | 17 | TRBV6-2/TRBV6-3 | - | TGTGCCAGCAAACCGCGGACTAGCGGGGCGAACACCGGGGAGCTGTTTTTT | CASKPRTSGANTGELFF
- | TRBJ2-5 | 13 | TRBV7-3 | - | TGTGCCAGCAGCCCAGATGGTGGGGTGACCCAGTACTTC | CASSPDGGVTQYF